The 16 T cell receptor beta chains below all came from one sample that was sequenced in a study of response to subunit inactivated influenza vaccine. TCRdb used MiXCR to reprocess the RT-PCR reads, holding one entry per CDR3 protein. The sample yields fewer than 700,000 distinct CDR3 sequences, roughly 13% seen once. The source was PBMCs from blood, collected roughly 48 days after vaccination. All receptors derive from a man in his forties or fifties who received an inactivated influenza vaccine.

This clonotype was counted at least ten times. At one end, the junction sequence differs from germline, possibly due to a read error. The V and J genes are TRBV5-6 and TRBJ2-7, with D hard to call. The CDR3 covers 11 residues. The germline CDR1 and CDR2 sequences are SGHDT and YYEEEE. In nucleotides, the CDR3 is TGCGCCAGCAGCTTGGCGGACGAGCAGTACTTC. Translated: CASSLADEQYF.

The chain joins TRBV12-3 or TRBV12-4 to TRBJ1-2; TRBD1 might be the D (5 bases). CDR3 size: 13 residues. The V and J ends lost 5 bases and 4 bases respectively, with 11 bases between them. CDR3 coding DNA: TGTGCCAGCAGTCGGGACGGAACCTATGGCTACACCTTC. Its protein is CASSRDGTYGYTF.

This clonotype was recorded at least ten times. The chain couples TRBV4-3 to TRBJ2-1; TRBD2 matches 8 bases. The ends lost 3 bases at V and 1 base at J; junction bases unmatched: 5. The CDR3 contains 16 residues. CDR1 is LGHNA and CDR2 is YSLEER in the germline V gene. For the CDR3, the DNA is TGCGCCAGCAGCCAGGGAGCGGGAGTGTCCTACAATGAGCAGTTCTTC. Amino acids: CASSQGAGVSYNEQFF.

This clonotype has only a few counts. This chain joins TRBV29-1 and TRBJ1-1, with no clear D. The CDR3 runs to 13 residues. V dropped 3 bases and J dropped 4 bases, with 12 bases sitting between them. Germline V lookup: CDR1 SQVTM, CDR2 ANQGSEA. Here the CDR3 DNA reads TGCAGCGTTGAGCGGGTGGCAGGCACTGAAGCTTTCTTT. Residues: CSVERVAGTEAFF.

This clonotype has at least ten counts. The chain employs TRBV6-5 and TRBJ2-1; TRBD2 matches at 8 bases. The trim removed 2 bases at V and 4 bases at J, leaving 1 base unmatched. CDR1 MNHEY and CDR2 SVGAGI come from the germline V gene. CDR3 size: 14 residues. The chain's CDR3 is CASSYSGGYNEQFF. The CDR3 DNA reads TGTGCCAGCAGTTACAGCGGGGGTTACAATGAGCAGTTCTTC.

This clonotype was observed a few times. The chain is built from TRBV10-3 and TRBJ1-3; no reliable D call. Trimming shortened V by 2 bases and J by 1 base, and 3 bases separated the two germline ends. This CDR3 has 13 residues. The germline V gene encodes CDR1 ENHRY and CDR2 SYGVKD. CDR3 sequence (DNA): TGTGCCATCAGTGAGCGTTCTGGAAACACCATATATTTT. It yields the protein CAISERSGNTIYF.

This clonotype was found a few times. The rearrangement uses TRBV6-1 and TRBJ2-5, with D possibly TRBD1 on 6 matching bases. The CDR3 spans 13 residues. The germline V gene has CDR1 MNHNS and CDR2 SASEGT. Trimming left V 6 bases short and J 3 bases short, with 11 bases between. The CDR3 loop reads CASSENREETQYF. CDR3 DNA sequence: TGTGCCAGCAGCGAGAACAGGGAAGAGACCCAGTACTTC.

This clonotype was recorded many times. This chain uses TRBV6-2 or TRBV6-3 with TRBJ2-7; 7 positions match TRBD1. Germline V gene lookup returns CDR1 MNHEY and CDR2 SVGEGT. The CDR3 loop spans 14 amino acids. The V and J ends lost 3 bases and 4 bases, in that order; junction bases with no gene match: 6. DNA of the CDR3: TGTGCCAGCAGTTATCCCGGGACAGCTTACGAGCAGTACTTC. Translated: CASSYPGTAYEQYF.

This clonotype was counted only a few times. The CDR3 DNA reads TGTGCCACCAGTGCTGGAGACGGGGGTAGAAACGAGCAGTACTTC. Translating gives CATSAGDGGRNEQYF. V usage is TRBV24-1 and J usage is TRBJ2-7; TRBD2 might be the D (6 bases). This CDR3 contains 15 residues. Germline CDR1 and CDR2: KGHDR and SFDVKD. The V and J ends lost 5 bases and 5 bases respectively, with 18 bases between them.

This clonotype was seen repeatedly, ten times or more. The V and J genes are TRBV7-2 and TRBJ2-1; TRBD2 is a possible D gene (7 bases). Deletions cut 5 bases from V and 1 base from J, with 15 bases between. This CDR3 is 16 amino acids long. The germline V gene encodes CDR1 SGHTA and CDR2 FQGNSA. The CDR3 is CASSPIEGGSYNEQFF. The CDR3 nucleotides are TGTGCCAGCAGCCCCATAGAGGGGGGGTCCTACAATGAGCAGTTCTTC.

This clonotype was seen more than once but under ten times. This rearrangement joins TRBV20-1 to TRBJ2-3; D not certain. There are 12 residues in the CDR3. The germline V gene has CDR1 DFQATT and CDR2 SNEGSKA (reference sequence). V was cut by 6 bases and J by 0 bases, with 7 bases left in between. The CDR3 loop reads CSASASTDTQYF. The CDR3 bases are TGCAGTGCCTCCGCCAGCACAGATACGCAGTATTTT.

V usage is TRBV27 and J usage is TRBJ1-1, with unresolved D. The V end was cut by 6 bases, the J end by 5 bases, with 13 bases between. CDR1 is MNHEY and CDR2 is SMNVEV in the germline V gene (reference sequence). This CDR3 comprises 13 residues. CDR3 in amino acids: CASRTNMGTEAFF. The CDR3 DNA reads TGTGCCAGCAGGACAAATATGGGGACTGAAGCTTTCTTT.

Many counts were recorded for this clonotype. The chain uses TRBV4-3 and TRBJ2-7; the match to TRBD2 covers 7 bases. This CDR3 has 16 amino acids. Germline CDR1 and CDR2: LGHNA and YSLEER. The trim removed 0 bases at V and 3 bases at J, leaving 8 bases unmatched. In DNA, the CDR3 is TGCGCCAGCAGCCAAGATTTAAACGGGAGGTACTACGAGCAGTACTTC. It encodes CASSQDLNGRYYEQYF.

The V call is TRBV19, the J call TRBJ1-5; TRBD1 might be the D (5 bases). The CDR3 runs 15 residues. Trimming stripped 3 bases from V and 3 bases from J, with 12 bases between. Germline CDR1 and CDR2: LNHDA and SQIVND (reference sequence). As DNA, the CDR3 is TGTGCCAGTAGTATGAGGGGTCGGGCCAATCAGCCCCAGCATTTT. Its protein is CASSMRGRANQPQHF.

The rearrangement links TRBV12-3 or TRBV12-4 to TRBJ1-2; no definite D call. CDR3 size: 14 residues. V lost 3 bases and J lost 3, with 11 bases in between. The CDR3: CASSLRRWDYGYTF. CDR3 nucleotides: TGTGCCAGCAGTTTGAGGAGGTGGGACTATGGCTACACCTTC.

This chain connects TRBV20-1 to TRBJ2-7; no clear D gene. CDR1 is DFQATT, CDR2 SNEGSKA, per germline (reference sequence). V dropped 2 bases and J dropped 0 bases, with 8 bases sitting between them. The CDR3 extends over 13 amino acids. For the CDR3, the DNA is TGCAGTGCTAGACTTCCTAGCTCCTACGAGCAGTACTTC. Its protein is CSARLPSSYEQYF.